This record looks at one TCR beta chain sequence and its context. Its cognate antigen has yet to be identified. Base qualities are not provided; no much larger clone lies one nucleotide away. Its CDR3 holds 15 amino acids, cysteine through phenylalanine. Kept here is only the CDR3 DNA, which spans 45 bases and is read in frame from base 1. Trimming takes 5 bases off V and 6 bases off J; junction bases not matched to a gene: 4. CDR1 and CDR2 are drawn from the germline V gene: SNHLY, FYNNEI. The record originates from a study of early T cells in non-severe SARS-CoV-2 infection (dated by TCRdb to the early 2020s). With respect to the entire study: TCR sequencing used bulk RNA from unsorted whole blood, so alpha and beta chains could not be paired.

This was a case-control study nested in a cohort of healthcare workers in London, UK, who had nasopharyngeal swab PCR tests and blood samples taken every week. Healthcare workers were enrolled in the week of the UK lockdown, from 23 to 31 March 2020, and were followed every week for up to roughly 15 weeks. Library construction relied on 5' RACE. TCRdb names NextSeq 500 as the instrument used. The TCR library protocol attached unique molecular identifiers to individual cDNA molecules to correct for sequencing error and PCR bias. Both TCR alpha and beta chains were sequenced, and tight co-correlation was observed between alpha and beta sequence abundances in each sample. In the authors' own workflow: V gene, J gene and CDR3 annotation of TCR sequences was performed with Decombinator V4. Expanded TCRs were defined as changing significantly between any two time points under a Poisson model with p below 0.0001. TCR abundances were normalised to the total number of TCRs sequenced per sample and expressed as counts per million. TRAV1-2 paired with TRAJ12, TRAJ20 or TRAJ33 defined MAIT TCRs, while TRAV10 paired with TRAJ18 defined iNKT TCRs. VDJdb, accessed 1 November 2021, was searched for CMV, EBV and SARS-CoV-2 annotated TCRs, with TCRs annotated for multiple antigens excluded. TCRdb ran its own pipeline on the public reads, namely fastp trimming at Q25 and MiXCR clone calling, and kept in-frame beta chains. Each CDR3 protein gets just one entry, which takes the most common genes and DNA from the rows behind it. TCRdb's processing, not the study's, gives the V and J calls here. In all, the sample holds around 64,000 distinct CDR3 sequences, and over 9.5% of those were seen once. Of the sample, under 7% falls within the top ten clones.

What the study reported, not specific to this receptor: Matching against VDJdb was skewed toward anti-spike CD8 responses, likely underestimated virus-specific expansions, and missed private and CD4 specificities.

Rearrangement joined TRBV2 to TRBJ2-1; 13 bases in the junction line up with TRBD2. The sample in question was whole blood, obtained at baseline. The source of this sequence is an adult who was a healthcare worker with PCR-confirmed SARS-CoV-2 infection or an uninfected control (not recorded which). Read as DNA, the sequence is TGTGCCAGCAGTCGTACTAGCGGGAGGGTCAATGAGCAGTTCTTC. This gives the protein CASSRTSGRVNEQFF. Extended through the reference TRBV2 and TRBJ2-1 proteins, this CDR3 yields the full variable domain: EPEVTQTPSHQVTQMGQEVILRCVPISNHLYFYWYRQILGQKVEFLVSFYNNEISEKSEIFDDQFSVERPDGSNFTLKIRSTKLEDSAMYFCASSRTSGRVNEQFFGPGTRLTVL.